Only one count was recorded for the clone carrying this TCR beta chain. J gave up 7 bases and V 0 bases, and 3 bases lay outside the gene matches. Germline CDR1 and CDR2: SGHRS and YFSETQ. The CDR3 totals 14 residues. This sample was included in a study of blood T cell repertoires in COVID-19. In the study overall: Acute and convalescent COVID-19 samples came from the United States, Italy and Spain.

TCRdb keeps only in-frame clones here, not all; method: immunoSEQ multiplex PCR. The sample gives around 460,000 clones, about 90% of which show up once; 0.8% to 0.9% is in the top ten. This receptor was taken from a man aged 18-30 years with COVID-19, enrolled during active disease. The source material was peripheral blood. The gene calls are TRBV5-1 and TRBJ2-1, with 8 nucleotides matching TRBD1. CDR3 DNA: TGCGCCAGCAGCTTGGGACAGGGGTGGAATGAGCAGTTCTTC. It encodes CASSLGQGWNEQFF.